Listed here are 5 T cell receptor beta chains from one sample, sequenced in a study of neurological immune-mediated disorders. A single record per CDR3 protein comes from TCRdb applying MiXCR to the 5' RACE reads. This table has 60,000 to 85,000 distinct CDR3 sequences, 4.5% to 6% appearing once. The sequenced sample was PBMCs. These receptors originate from a woman in her 70s with multiple sclerosis.

The chain carries TRBV7-2 and TRBJ1-1; D unclear. Germline CDR1 is SGHTA and CDR2 is FQGNSA. The CDR3 is 15 amino acids. V lost 2 bases and J lost 1, with 11 bases in between. As DNA, the CDR3 is TGTGCCAGCAGCTTATCCGCGGTCCCGAACACTGAAGCTTTCTTT. Translating gives CASSLSAVPNTEAFF. The whole variable domain, remainder taken from reference TRBV7-2 and TRBJ1-1, is GAGVSQSPSNKVTEKGKDVELRCDPISGHTALYWYRQSLGQGLEFLIYFQGNSAPDKSGLPSDRFSAERTGGSVSTLTIQRTQQEDSAVYLCASSLSAVPNTEAFFGQGTRLTVV.

This clonotype was counted ten times or more. The chain is built from TRBV5-1 and TRBJ1-2; D ambiguous. CDR1 is SGHRS, CDR2 YFSETQ, per germline. The germline V and J ends were trimmed by 4 bases and 0 bases, with 7 bases remaining between them. There are 13 residues in the CDR3. CDR3 in DNA: TGCGCCAGCAGCCCTGGAGCTAACTATGGCTACACCTTC. Translated, it gives CASSPGANYGYTF.

This clonotype has ten or more counts. The V and J genes are TRBV9 and TRBJ2-7; 7 bases match TRBD1. Per germline, CDR1 SGDLS and CDR2 YYNGEE. V shed 4 bases, J shed 0 bases, and the junction held 4 bases outside the gene matches. The CDR3 length is 14 residues. CDR3 sequence: CASSMTGSSYEQYF. The CDR3, as DNA: TGTGCCAGCAGCATGACAGGGAGCTCCTACGAGCAGTACTTC.

This clonotype was detected many times. V gene TRBV20-1 combines with J gene TRBJ2-3, with TRBD2 identical over 8 bases. The CDR3 runs to 16 residues. V trimming: 3 bases; J trimming: 5 bases; junction bases outside the gene matches: 13. Germline CDR1 is DFQATT and CDR2 is SNEGSKA (reference sequence). The CDR3 bases are TGCAGTGCTAGTGGCGCATCGGGAGGGCCTGTAGATACGCAGTATTTT. It codes for CSASGASGGPVDTQYF.

This clonotype has a count of ten or more. The chain has TRBV7-2 and TRBJ1-4; D is ambiguous. V was shortened by 2 bases and J by 7 bases, with 14 bases between the two germline ends. CDR3 size: 15 residues. Germline V gene lookup returns CDR1 SGHTA and CDR2 FQGNSA. The CDR3 DNA is TGTGCCAGCAGCTTACAGTCCGGGATAGGTGAAAAACTGTTTTTT. It translates to CASSLQSGIGEKLFF.